The entry below gives a single T cell receptor beta chain sequence along with its context. This record belongs to a study of human CD8 memory T cell subsets. Libraries targeted TCR beta using 5' RACE with UMIs. TCRdb re-analyzed the 5' RACE reads; it lists each CDR3 protein once, without DNA. The listing contains more than 10,000 distinct CDR3 sequences. Total CD8+ T cells were enriched by a separation that was negative and magnetic. The CDR3 spans 16 residues. Germline CDR1 is MDHEN and CDR2 is SYDVKM. This receptor was obtained from a human donor in good health. Sequencing was performed on CD8+ stem-like memory T cells (TSCM and TCM) sorted from PBMCs. Noted subset: stem-like memory CD8 T cells (TSTEM), CCR7+ PD-1- TIGIT-. The chain uses TRBV28 and TRBJ2-1; the D call of TRBD1 rests on TCRdb alone, since no DNA is present to check it. The CDR3 is CASRTGTGYSYNEQFF.